A selection of T cell receptor beta chains follows, all from one sample in a study of blood T cell repertoires in COVID-19. Data came from immunoSEQ multiplex PCR; TCRdb stores just in-frame clones and leaves some out. The repertoire holds approximately 300,000 clones, approximately 90% seen once, with around 0.88% in the top ten. The sequenced sample was peripheral blood. The receptors derive from a man aged 25-40 years with acute or convalescent COVID-19. The CDR3 runs from the conserved cysteine through the conserved F or W. D genes are given only for firm matches. Rows may omit the clone size; those that give it use once, few, many or a size class.

D gene: .
V gene: TRBV5-1
clone size: .
J gene: TRBJ2-3
CDR3 protein: CASSFYLRGLTDTQYF
CDR3 DNA: TGCGCCAGCAGCTTCTATCTGCGGGGCCTCACAGATACGCAGTATTTT

D gene: TRBD2
V gene: TRBV2
clone size: .
J gene: TRBJ2-1
CDR3 protein: CASREREAYNEQFF
CDR3 DNA: TGTGCCAGCAGGGAGCGGGAGGCCTACAATGAGCAGTTCTTC

D gene: .
V gene: TRBV30
clone size: .
J gene: TRBJ1-5
CDR3 protein: CAWSASEQLRSQPQHF
CDR3 DNA: TGTGCCTGGAGTGCATCAGAGCAGTTGAGGTCGCAGCCCCAGCATTTT

D gene: TRBD2
V gene: TRBV4-1
clone size: .
J gene: TRBJ2-1
CDR3 protein: CASSPPKGRSGDEQFF
CDR3 DNA: TGCGCCAGCAGCCCTCCTAAAGGGAGAAGCGGGGATGAGCAGTTCTTC

D gene: .
V gene: TRBV28
clone size: .
J gene: TRBJ1-6
CDR3 protein: CASSLSRGNSPLHF
CDR3 DNA: TGTGCCAGCAGTTTGTCTCGGGGGAATTCACCCCTCCACTTT

D gene: .
V gene: TRBV5-1
clone size: .
J gene: TRBJ1-5
CDR3 protein: CASSSTGGDQPQHF
CDR3 DNA: TGCGCCAGCAGCTCAACTGGAGGGGATCAGCCCCAGCATTTT

D gene: TRBD1
V gene: TRBV27
clone size: few
J gene: TRBJ2-1
CDR3 protein: CASSLSRDSLYNEQFF
CDR3 DNA: TGTGCCAGCAGTTTATCCAGGGACAGCTTATACAATGAGCAGTTCTTC

D gene: .
V gene: TRBV28
clone size: .
J gene: TRBJ1-1
CDR3 protein: CASHFRRARTEAFF
CDR3 DNA: TGTGCCAGCCATTTTCGGCGGGCCCGAACTGAAGCTTTCTTT

D gene: TRBD1
V gene: TRBV19
clone size: .
J gene: TRBJ1-5
CDR3 protein: CASSIEGTGDQHF
CDR3 DNA: TGTGCCAGTAGTATAGAGGGGACAGGAGACCAGCATTTT

D gene: .
V gene: TRBV6-1
clone size: .
J gene: TRBJ1-1
CDR3 protein: CASSDAGMANTEAFF
CDR3 DNA: TGTGCCAGCAGTGACGCAGGGATGGCGAACACTGAAGCTTTCTTT

D gene: .
V gene: TRBV2
clone size: .
J gene: TRBJ2-7
CDR3 protein: CASSESARPRAYEQYF
CDR3 DNA: TGTGCCAGCAGTGAGTCCGCGCGACCCCGGGCCTACGAGCAGTACTTC

D gene: TRBD2
V gene: TRBV3-1/TRBV3-2
clone size: .
J gene: TRBJ2-7
CDR3 protein: CASSIQRGGISEQYF
CDR3 DNA: TGTGCCAGCAGTATCCAGCGGGGGGGAATTTCCGAGCAGTACTTC

D gene: .
V gene: TRBV28
clone size: .
J gene: TRBJ2-1
CDR3 protein: CASSLPLAHEQFF
CDR3 DNA: TGTGCCAGCAGTTTACCCCTAGCTCATGAGCAGTTCTTC

D gene: .
V gene: TRBV4-1
clone size: .
J gene: TRBJ2-5
CDR3 protein: CASSASPSGAGETQYF
CDR3 DNA: TGCGCCAGCAGCGCATCCCCGAGTGGAGCCGGAGAGACCCAGTACTTC

D gene: .
V gene: TRBV5-1
clone size: .
J gene: TRBJ1-6
CDR3 protein: CASRHTSNLFVPHSPLHF
CDR3 DNA: TGCGCCAGCAGACACACGTCGAACCTTTTTGTTCCTCATTCACCCCTCCACTTT

D gene: .
V gene: TRBV28
clone size: once
J gene: TRBJ2-1
CDR3 protein: CASSLRFGNNEQFF
CDR3 DNA: TGTGCCAGCAGCCTCAGGTTTGGAAACAATGAGCAGTTCTTC

D gene: .
V gene: TRBV28
clone size: once
J gene: TRBJ1-4
CDR3 protein: CASSLYGEKLFF
CDR3 DNA: TGTGCCAGCAGTTTATACGGTGAAAAACTGTTTTTT

D gene: TRBD1
V gene: TRBV3-1/TRBV3-2
clone size: .
J gene: TRBJ1-1
CDR3 protein: CASSQDRDRKAFF
CDR3 DNA: TGTGCCAGCAGCCAAGATCGGGACAGGAAAGCTTTCTTT

D gene: TRBD1
V gene: TRBV11-2
clone size: .
J gene: TRBJ2-5
CDR3 protein: CASSKGGPETQYF
CDR3 DNA: TGTGCCAGCAGCAAAGGGGGCCCCGAGACCCAGTACTTC

D gene: TRBD1
V gene: TRBV6-5
clone size: .
J gene: TRBJ1-2
CDR3 protein: CASRRTGVYGYTF
CDR3 DNA: TGTGCCAGCAGACGGACAGGAGTATATGGCTACACCTTC

D gene: .
V gene: TRBV12-1
clone size: .
J gene: TRBJ1-1
CDR3 protein: CAAKGGHTEAFF
CDR3 DNA: TGTGCCGCAAAGGGGGGGCATACTGAAGCTTTCTTT

D gene: TRBD1
V gene: TRBV4-2
clone size: few
J gene: TRBJ1-1
CDR3 protein: CASSPFSSSRGNTEAFF
CDR3 DNA: TGTGCCAGCAGCCCTTTTTCTAGTAGCAGGGGGAATACTGAAGCTTTCTTT

D gene: TRBD1
V gene: TRBV9
clone size: .
J gene: TRBJ1-1
CDR3 protein: CASSIQGYDTEAFF
CDR3 DNA: TGTGCCAGCTCGATACAGGGGTATGACACTGAAGCTTTCTTT

D gene: .
V gene: TRBV2
clone size: .
J gene: TRBJ1-6
CDR3 protein: CASRVQGRSPLHF
CDR3 DNA: TGTGCCAGCAGGGTCCAGGGGCGGTCACCCCTCCACTTT

D gene: TRBD1
V gene: TRBV18
clone size: .
J gene: TRBJ2-2
CDR3 protein: CASSPPESRGLSGELFF
CDR3 DNA: TGTGCCAGCTCACCCCCGGAGAGCAGGGGGTTATCCGGGGAGCTGTTTTTT

D gene: TRBD1
V gene: TRBV5-6
clone size: .
J gene: TRBJ1-1
CDR3 protein: CASSFRQGAGNTEAFF
CDR3 DNA: TGTGCCAGCAGCTTTAGACAGGGGGCAGGGAACACTGAAGCTTTCTTT

D gene: .
V gene: TRBV18
clone size: .
J gene: TRBJ1-1
CDR3 protein: CASSPGGGSRITEAFF
CDR3 DNA: TGTGCCAGCTCACCCGGTGGGGGGTCTCGAATAACTGAAGCTTTCTTT

D gene: TRBD2
V gene: TRBV5-4
clone size: .
J gene: TRBJ2-3
CDR3 protein: CASRRSGAADTQYF
CDR3 DNA: TGTGCCAGCAGGAGGAGCGGGGCTGCAGATACGCAGTATTTT

D gene: TRBD1
V gene: TRBV18
clone size: .
J gene: TRBJ2-5
CDR3 protein: CASSRQGEATVQYF
CDR3 DNA: TGTGCCAGCTCACGACAGGGGGAAGCAACCGTCCAGTACTTC

D gene: .
V gene: TRBV2
clone size: .
J gene: TRBJ2-3
CDR3 protein: CAGRLVADTQYF
CDR3 DNA: TGTGCCGGAAGACTAGTCGCAGATACGCAGTATTTT

D gene: TRBD2
V gene: TRBV6-4
clone size: .
J gene: TRBJ2-1
CDR3 protein: CASSGSSGESSYNEQFF
CDR3 DNA: TGTGCCAGCAGTGGCTCTAGCGGGGAAAGCTCCTACAATGAGCAGTTCTTC

D gene: .
V gene: TRBV14
clone size: .
J gene: TRBJ1-1
CDR3 protein: CASSYQGNTEAFF
CDR3 DNA: TGTGCCAGCAGCTATCAGGGGAACACTGAAGCTTTCTTT

D gene: TRBD2
V gene: TRBV10-2
clone size: .
J gene: TRBJ2-3
CDR3 protein: CASSDSASGGADTQYF
CDR3 DNA: TGCGCCAGCAGTGATTCGGCTAGCGGGGGGGCAGATACGCAGTATTTT

D gene: .
V gene: TRBV7-7
clone size: .
J gene: TRBJ2-1
CDR3 protein: CASSPSGVHNEQFF
CDR3 DNA: TGTGCTAGCAGCCCTTCCGGGGTCCACAATGAGCAGTTCTTC

D gene: .
V gene: TRBV12-3/TRBV12-4
clone size: .
J gene: TRBJ2-1
CDR3 protein: CASRGGVDEQFF
CDR3 DNA: TGTGCCAGCAGAGGAGGGGTTGATGAGCAGTTCTTC

D gene: TRBD2
V gene: TRBV19
clone size: .
J gene: TRBJ2-1
CDR3 protein: CASTGTTYNEQFF
CDR3 DNA: TGTGCCAGCACCGGGACTACCTACAATGAGCAGTTCTTC

D gene: TRBD1
V gene: TRBV5-5
clone size: .
J gene: TRBJ1-3
CDR3 protein: CASSKPGQLTSGNTIYF
CDR3 DNA: TGTGCCAGCAGCAAACCGGGACAGTTAACCTCTGGAAACACCATATATTTT

D gene: TRBD1
V gene: TRBV29-1
clone size: .
J gene: TRBJ1-2
CDR3 protein: CSVDDRAYGYTF
CDR3 DNA: TGCAGCGTTGACGACAGGGCCTATGGCTACACCTTC

D gene: TRBD2
V gene: TRBV9
clone size: .
J gene: TRBJ2-3
CDR3 protein: CASSYSAGEHTDTQYF
CDR3 DNA: TGTGCCAGCAGCTACTCAGCGGGGGAGCACACAGATACGCAGTATTTT

D gene: TRBD1
V gene: TRBV5-6
clone size: .
J gene: TRBJ1-5
CDR3 protein: CASSFRGSNQPQHF
CDR3 DNA: TGTGCCAGCAGCTTCAGGGGGAGCAATCAGCCCCAGCATTTT

D gene: .
V gene: TRBV11-3
clone size: once
J gene: TRBJ2-1
CDR3 protein: CASKVGASYNEQFF
CDR3 DNA: TGTGCCAGCAAGGTAGGAGCTAGCTACAATGAGCAGTTCTTC

D gene: .
V gene: TRBV28
clone size: .
J gene: TRBJ2-7
CDR3 protein: CASSYYYEQYF
CDR3 DNA: TGTGCCAGCAGTTATTACTACGAGCAGTACTTC

D gene: .
V gene: TRBV6-5
clone size: .
J gene: TRBJ2-2
CDR3 protein: CASNNRDRGTGELFF
CDR3 DNA: TGTGCCAGCAATAACAGGGACCGGGGCACCGGGGAGCTGTTTTTT

D gene: .
V gene: TRBV19
clone size: .
J gene: TRBJ1-1
CDR3 protein: CASLTGSAEAFF
CDR3 DNA: TGTGCCAGTCTGACTGGTAGCGCTGAAGCTTTCTTT

D gene: .
V gene: TRBV12-3/TRBV12-4
clone size: .
J gene: TRBJ1-6
CDR3 protein: CASRRQHNSPLHF
CDR3 DNA: TGTGCCAGCAGAAGACAGCACAATTCACCCCTCCACTTT

D gene: .
V gene: TRBV18
clone size: .
J gene: TRBJ2-5
CDR3 protein: CASSPNTGPQETQYF
CDR3 DNA: TGTGCCAGCTCACCGAACACAGGGCCCCAAGAGACCCAGTACTTC

D gene: TRBD2
V gene: TRBV18
clone size: .
J gene: TRBJ2-1
CDR3 protein: CASSHVEASGGNEQFF
CDR3 DNA: TGTGCCAGCTCCCACGTCGAGGCTAGCGGGGGCAATGAGCAGTTCTTC

D gene: .
V gene: TRBV3-1/TRBV3-2
clone size: .
J gene: TRBJ2-1
CDR3 protein: CASSLDDLRDSHNEQFF
CDR3 DNA: TGTGCCAGCAGCCTAGACGACCTCCGGGACTCCCATAATGAGCAGTTCTTC

D gene: TRBD1
V gene: TRBV6-6
clone size: .
J gene: TRBJ1-2
CDR3 protein: CASTRDRDFFDSGYTF
CDR3 DNA: TGTGCCAGCACACGGGACAGGGATTTCTTCGACTCTGGCTACACCTTC

D gene: .
V gene: TRBV7-8
clone size: once
J gene: TRBJ2-5
CDR3 protein: CASSLGLREETQYF
CDR3 DNA: TGTGCCAGCAGCTTAGGGCTCAGGGAAGAGACCCAGTACTTC

D gene: .
V gene: TRBV29-1
clone size: .
J gene: TRBJ2-5
CDR3 protein: CSVVPPNRGTLQETQYF
CDR3 DNA: TGCAGCGTTGTTCCTCCTAACCGGGGGACCCTTCAAGAGACCCAGTACTTC

D gene: TRBD1
V gene: TRBV24-1
clone size: .
J gene: TRBJ2-1
CDR3 protein: CATSDTPSGGGYNEQFF
CDR3 DNA: TGTGCCACCAGTGATACCCCGTCAGGGGGTGGATACAATGAGCAGTTCTTC

D gene: .
V gene: TRBV27
clone size: .
J gene: TRBJ2-7
CDR3 protein: CASSPGGSYEQYF
CDR3 DNA: TGTGCCAGCAGTCCAGGGGGGTCCTACGAGCAGTACTTC

D gene: TRBD2
V gene: TRBV6-4
clone size: .
J gene: TRBJ2-1
CDR3 protein: CASSVRPITSGSTNEQFF
CDR3 DNA: TGTGCCAGCAGCGTTCGGCCTATTACTAGCGGGAGTACTAATGAGCAGTTCTTC

D gene: .
V gene: TRBV6-1
clone size: .
J gene: TRBJ2-2
CDR3 protein: CASSEARDVTGELFF
CDR3 DNA: TGTGCCAGCAGTGAAGCGAGGGATGTAACCGGGGAGCTGTTTTTT